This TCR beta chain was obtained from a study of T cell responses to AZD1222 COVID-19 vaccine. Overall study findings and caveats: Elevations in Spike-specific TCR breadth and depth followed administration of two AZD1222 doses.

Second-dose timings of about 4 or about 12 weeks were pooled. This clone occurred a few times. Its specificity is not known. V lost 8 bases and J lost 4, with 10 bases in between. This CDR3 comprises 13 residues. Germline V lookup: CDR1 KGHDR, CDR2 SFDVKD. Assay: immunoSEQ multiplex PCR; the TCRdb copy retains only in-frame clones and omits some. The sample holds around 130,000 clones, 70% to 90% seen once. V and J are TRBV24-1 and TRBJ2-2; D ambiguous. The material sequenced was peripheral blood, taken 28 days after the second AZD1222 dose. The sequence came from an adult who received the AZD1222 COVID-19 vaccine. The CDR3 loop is CATMSMGTGELFF. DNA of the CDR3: TGTGCCACCATGTCTATGGGCACCGGGGAGCTGTTTTTT.